This is a list of T cell receptor beta chains from one sample in a study of shared clonotypes between healthy human individuals. Data came from immunoSEQ multiplex PCR; TCRdb stores just in-frame clones and leaves some out. The repertoire includes about a million clones, approximately 76% of them detected once, and about 1.4% sits in the top ten. The sequenced sample consisted of memory CD4+ T cells sorted from blood. The receptors were gathered from a man aged 18 to 35 in good health. Each CDR3 is given with its conserved first and last residue. The order of the fields is clone size, J gene, D gene, V gene, CDR3 DNA, CDR3 protein. The D gene is left open where the match is weak. A row's size may be missing; if present it is once, few, many or a size class.

>few|TRBJ2-1|TRBD2|TRBV10-3
TGTGCCATCAGAGGCCTAGCGGGAGAATCGGAGTTCTTC
CAIRGLAGESEFF
>NA|TRBJ2-5|TRBD1|TRBV2
TGTGCCAGCAGGGACAGGGGTGAGACCCAGTACTTC
CASRDRGETQYF
>NA|TRBJ1-2|TRBD1|TRBV30
TGTGCCTGGAGTGGGGACAGGGGGCGCGCCTATGGCTACACCTTC
CAWSGDRGRAYGYTF
>NA|TRBJ2-3|NA|TRBV7-2
TGTGCCAGCAGCCTCGAGTCAACGGGGACGCAGTATTTT
CASSLESTGTQYF
>few|TRBJ1-5|NA|TRBV30
TGTGCCTGGACAGTTATATGCAATCAGCCCCAGCATTTT
CAWTVICNQPQHF
>NA|TRBJ2-1|NA|TRBV6-5
TGTGCCAGCAGTGAACCTAGCGAGCAGTTCTTC
CASSEPSEQFF
>NA|TRBJ2-3|NA|TRBV5-8
TGTGCCAGCAGCTTGGGCAGAGGAACCAGCACAGATACGCAGTATTTT
CASSLGRGTSTDTQYF
>NA|TRBJ1-5|NA|TRBV9
TGTGCCAGCAGCCCAACCTCCATAGGGCAGCCCCAGCATTTT
CASSPTSIGQPQHF
>NA|TRBJ2-1|NA|TRBV7-2
TGTGCCAGCAGCACCCGGTGGGGGGAGCAGTTCTTC
CASSTRWGEQFF
>NA|TRBJ1-1|NA|TRBV27
TGTGCCAGCAGCGAGCTAGGAGTGCGGAGACAAGCTTTCTTT
CASSELGVRRQAFF
>NA|TRBJ2-1|TRBD2|TRBV19
TGTGCCAGTAGTATCTTGGGACTAGCGTCCTACAATGAGCAGTTCTTC
CASSILGLASYNEQFF
>NA|TRBJ2-7|TRBD2|TRBV7-2
TGTGCCAGCAGCTTAAGACCTCCGGGACTAGCGGCGAGAGAGCAGTACTTC
CASSLRPPGLAAREQYF
>NA|TRBJ1-5|TRBD1|TRBV5-1
TGCGCCAGCAGCTTTCAACCCGGGACAGGGAATGTAAATCAGCCCCAGCATTTT
CASSFQPGTGNVNQPQHF
>NA|TRBJ1-3|TRBD1|TRBV10-3
TGTGCCATCAGTGTAGGACAGGCCTCTGGAAACACCATATATTTT
CAISVGQASGNTIYF
>once|TRBJ2-1|TRBD2|TRBV5-4
TGTGCCAGCAGCTCCGGTACTAGCGGGATCAATGAGCAGTTCTTC
CASSSGTSGINEQFF
>NA|TRBJ1-1|NA|TRBV7-2
TGTGCCAGCAGCAACCGAGGGGGGGTGGAAGAAGCTTTCTTT
CASSNRGGVEEAFF
>many|TRBJ1-6|NA|TRBV2
TGTGCCAGCAGTGAGGGTAGAAATTCACCCCTCCACTTT
CASSEGRNSPLHF
>NA|TRBJ2-1|TRBD2|TRBV5-1
TGCGCCAGCAGCTTTACTAGCGGGACCAATGAGCAGTTCTTC
CASSFTSGTNEQFF
>many|TRBJ1-3|NA|TRBV7-2
TGTGCCAGCAGCCCTTATCCCAGGGGAAACACCATATATTTT
CASSPYPRGNTIYF
>NA|TRBJ1-5|NA|TRBV28
TGTGCCAGCACCCCGTCCGGTCAGCCCCAGCATTTT
CASTPSGQPQHF
>few|TRBJ2-5|TRBD2|TRBV5-6
TGTGCCAGCAGCACTCGACTAGCGGGCCTCCAAGAGACCCAGTACTTC
CASSTRLAGLQETQYF
>few|TRBJ1-1|NA|TRBV30
TGTGCCTGGAGTTTCCGGGTCTCGAACACTGAAGCTTTCTTT
CAWSFRVSNTEAFF
>NA|TRBJ2-3|TRBD2|TRBV5-1
TGCGCCAGCAGCTTGAGACTAGCGGGGGGCTACACAGATACGCAGTATTTT
CASSLRLAGGYTDTQYF
>NA|TRBJ2-7|NA|TRBV11-1
TGTGCCAGCAGCCGTAGAGGTACCATGCAGGCAGGGGAGCAGTACTTC
CASSRRGTMQAGEQYF
>NA|TRBJ2-1|NA|TRBV5-1
TGCGCCAGCAGCTTGGTCCGGGGCTCCTACAATGAGCAGTTCTTC
CASSLVRGSYNEQFF
>NA|TRBJ2-7|NA|TRBV6-5
TGTGCCAGCACCCTCGAAGGGAAAACGGCGAACGAGCAGTACTTC
CASTLEGKTANEQYF
>few|TRBJ1-2|NA|TRBV28
TGTGCCAGCAGTTTGATTAACCTCTATGGCTACACCTTC
CASSLINLYGYTF
>NA|TRBJ2-3|NA|TRBV6-1
TGTGCCAGCAGCGAGGACCGGACTAGCACAGATACGCAGTATTTT
CASSEDRTSTDTQYF
>NA|TRBJ1-3|NA|TRBV28
TGTGCCAGCAATCTAGGTTCGGGAAACACCATATATTTT
CASNLGSGNTIYF
>NA|TRBJ1-4|TRBD1|TRBV5-4
TGTGCCAGCAGCTCAAGACTGACGGGACAGGGAGGAGAAAAACTGTTTTTT
CASSSRLTGQGGEKLFF
>NA|TRBJ2-7|NA|TRBV7-2
TGTGCCAGCAGCTTGCGGGCAGGGACCATCTACGAGCAGTACTTC
CASSLRAGTIYEQYF
>NA|TRBJ1-6|NA|TRBV4-1
TGCGCCAGCAGCCAAGAGACGGTGGCGGGTGCCAGCAATTCACCCCTCCACTTT
CASSQETVAGASNSPLHF
>NA|TRBJ2-1|NA|TRBV2
TGTGCCAGCAGTGAATCTCTAGCTCGAAACAATGAGCAGTTCTTC
CASSESLARNNEQFF
>NA|TRBJ2-5|NA|TRBV7-6
TGTGCCAGCAGCCCAGCGTGGGAGACCCAGTACTTC
CASSPAWETQYF
>NA|TRBJ1-2|TRBD1|TRBV18
TGTGCCAGCTCGCCTTTTGAGGACAGGGTCTATGGCTACACCTTC
CASSPFEDRVYGYTF
>NA|TRBJ1-2|NA|TRBV5-4
TGTGCCAGCAGCCGCCCGCAGAGCTATGGCTACACCTTC
CASSRPQSYGYTF
>NA|TRBJ2-7|TRBD1|TRBV16
TGTGCCAGCAGCCAATCGGCGGGGACAGGGGTACACGAGCAGTACTTC
CASSQSAGTGVHEQYF
>NA|TRBJ2-2|NA|TRBV5-4
TGTGCCAGCAGCCCCGGGGGGCGGGCCGGGGAGCTGTTTTTT
CASSPGGRAGELFF
>NA|TRBJ2-1|TRBD2|TRBV5-1
TGCGCCAGCAGCCCCCAGCGGGAGACCAATGAGCAGTTCTTC
CASSPQRETNEQFF
>NA|TRBJ1-2|NA|TRBV5-4
TGTGCCAGCAGCTTGGGACAGCCACAGGCGAGCGGAGGCTACACCTTC
CASSLGQPQASGGYTF
>NA|TRBJ2-1|TRBD1|TRBV5-4
TGTGCCAGCAGCTTGATGCGGACAGGGGACACGATGGAGCAGTTCTTC
CASSLMRTGDTMEQFF
>NA|TRBJ2-1|NA|TRBV5-6
TGTGCCAGCAGCCAGAGGACAGTTTTCTCCTACAATGAGCAGTTCTTC
CASSQRTVFSYNEQFF
>NA|TRBJ1-2|NA|TRBV6-5
TGTGCCAGCAGTGGAGCCTATGGCTACACCTTC
CASSGAYGYTF
>NA|TRBJ2-7|NA|TRBV9
TGTGCCAGCAGCGCCGCCGGGACGGTTACCTACGAGCAGTACTTC
CASSAAGTVTYEQYF
>few|TRBJ1-1|NA|TRBV28
TGTGCCAGCTCCCAGCACATGAACACTGAAGCTTTCTTT
CASSQHMNTEAFF
>NA|TRBJ2-3|NA|TRBV5-1
TGCGCCAGCAACAAAGTACAGGACACAGATACGCAGTATTTT
CASNKVQDTDTQYF
>NA|TRBJ2-1|NA|TRBV7-9
TGTGCCAGCAGCCCACAGGGGACTCATACCTACAATGAGCAGTTCTTC
CASSPQGTHTYNEQFF
>NA|TRBJ2-5|TRBD2|TRBV7-9
TGTGCCAGCAGCCCCCTGATCGGCGGGGGATTTCAGGAGACCCAGTACTTC
CASSPLIGGGFQETQYF
>NA|TRBJ2-5|NA|TRBV29-1
TGCAGCGTGAGGGGGGCAATCCAAGAGACCCAGTACTTC
CSVRGAIQETQYF
>NA|TRBJ1-1|TRBD1|TRBV19
TGTGCCAGTAGTGCTTCGGACAGGATGAACACTGAAGCTTTCTTT
CASSASDRMNTEAFF
>NA|TRBJ2-2|NA|TRBV30
TGTGCCTGGAGTTCTAGGTTTCCCGGGGAGCTGTTTTTT
CAWSSRFPGELFF
>NA|TRBJ1-2|NA|TRBV5-5
TGTGCCAGCAAGACAGTAGGGAACTATGGCTACACCTTC
CASKTVGNYGYTF
>NA|TRBJ2-7|TRBD1|TRBV6-5
TGTGCCAGCAGCCCACAGGGGGCGGGGGAGCAGTACTTC
CASSPQGAGEQYF